This T cell receptor beta chain stems from a study of blood T cell repertoires in COVID-19. Background on the study: Italy, Spain and the United States were the sources of the convalescent and acute COVID-19 samples. Sources were T cells, B-cell-depleted T cells, or PBMCs; the material itself was cDNA or gDNA.

Participants came from roughly 24 US areas, aged roughly 18 to 89 years. The CDR3 runs 13 residues. From germline, CDR1 is MGHDK and CDR2 SYGVNS. Trimming removed 2 bases from V and 2 bases from J, with 6 bases in between. TCRdb's table, derived via immunoSEQ multiplex PCR, lists solely in-frame clones and lacks some. The sample consists of around 280,000 clones, roughly nine tenths of them appearing once. About this clone: Other nucleotide sequences from this sample produce the same CDR3.

V and J are TRBV25-1 and TRBJ1-2; tentatively, D is TRBD1 (6 bases). Specimen: PBMCs or T cells enriched from blood (not recorded which). This sequence originates from a woman aged 40 to 50 who had recovered from COVID-19. CDR3 sequence: CASSEQGNYGYTF. In DNA, the CDR3 is TGTGCCAGCAGTGAACAGGGGAACTATGGCTACACCTTC.